This T cell receptor beta chain appears in the sequencing data of a study of shared clonotypes between healthy human individuals (dated by TCRdb to the early 2020s). In the study overall: The cohort included a few men and a couple of women between 18 and 49 years of age. Per donor, three plates each were used for CD4 naive and CD4 memory, two for CD8 naive, and one for CD8 memory. Blood TCR repertoires of several healthy adults were deeply sequenced to estimate repertoire size and the extent of clonotype sharing between individuals. To increase sequencing depth and limit assay-specific biases, different laboratories used diverse techniques to prepare libraries and sequence TCR repertoires. Per donor, leukapheresis produced somewhere between about 0.94 and 10 billion PBMCs.

What the study reported, not specific to this receptor: Because the study included only a small number of donors, the genetic and exposure-history diversity represented was limited. Sharing across a few donors was observed for around 5% of naive CD4, less than 4% of naive CD8, over 2% of memory CD4, and about 0.4% of memory CD8 clonotypes. Naive subsets generally had larger estimated clonotype richness than memory subsets did. Rarefaction of sorted-subset datasets indicated incomplete sequencing despite the large sequencing depth. Sampling was restricted to blood, and TCR repertoires in tissues likely differ from the TCR repertoires found in blood. Compared with non-shared clonotypes, the clonotypes found in all four sorted-subset donors had higher generation probabilities. Pairwise subsampling led to the expectation that sequencing depth would affect the degree of clonotype sharing among donors.

Healthy HIV-negative adults with no recently reported acute infections or vaccinations were included as donors. Every donor was a Caucasian adult residing in Nashville, Tennessee, USA. CD8 memory samples combined magnetically selected CD45RO+ cells with CCR7-negative CD45RA+ effector memory (TemRA) cells. After blood collection by leukapheresis, PBMCs were isolated using Ficoll-Histopaque density gradient centrifugation and then cryopreserved in the vapor phase of liquid nitrogen. Analytical flow cytometry was used to check the purity and quantity of every magnetically sorted T cell population. Genomic DNA was isolated from every sorted fraction and measured by UV absorbance on a Nanodrop 2000c. In this sample, this clone turned up once. Its antigen remains unidentified. Qualities for individual bases were not recorded, and no much larger clone is one base off. Using the deep immunoSEQ assay, TCR CDR3 regions were amplified from genomic DNA by multiplex PCR. Extracted genomic DNA from each cell subset was distributed evenly across all wells of several immunoSEQ 96-well plates, and each plate was treated as a replicate. For sorted subsets, approximately 200 ng of genomic DNA, equivalent to 25,000 to 35,000 T cell genomes, went into each replicate PCR. The purified libraries were quantified using a Qubit 3.0 fluorometer, sized with a Bioanalyzer 2100, and then quantified again using the KAPA Library Quantification kit. A separate single-read 150-cycle Illumina NextSeq 550 flow cell was used to sequence each immunoSEQ 96-well plate. In the original analysis: The immunoSEQ output contained only junctional sequences without quality scores, so filtering could not match that applied to full-length reads. Sequences were annotated with PyIR, a Python wrapper for IgBLAST v1.9, and V/J genes and CDR3 were assigned using IMGT germline references. Reads with weak V/J assignments (E-value above 1e-6), missing CDR3, stop codons, out-of-frame junctions, or ambiguous translated residues were removed. A V3J clonotype was defined by an identical inferred V gene, J gene, and CDR3 amino acid sequence. To compute the percentage overlap between repertoires, the number of shared unique clonotypes was divided by the size of the smaller repertoire. Richness of each repertoire was evaluated using RTK rarefaction, the Chao1 estimator, and Recon v2.1 estimates of unobserved clonotypes. For all TCRbeta clonotypes obtained by the gDNA method from several donors, generation probabilities were computed with OLGA. Imported from immuneACCESS, the table was reduced by TCRdb to in-frame sequences with V and J called. These copies leave out some clones; in studies compared against another copy, an unresolved V gene accounts for under half, and the cause of the remainder is not known. V and J calls and clone size are as listed in that table; D and trimming were resolved from the DNA. The sample yields about 380,000 clones; approximately 96% were counted once. The leading ten clones occupy approximately 0.3% of the sample.

CDR1 and CDR2, per the germline V gene, are SGHRS and YFSETQ. V and J are truncated by 1 base and 6 bases respectively, leaving an intervening sequence of 17 bases. From its cysteine to its phenylalanine, the CDR3 spans 16 amino acids. Here the CDR3 DNA is all that survives: 48 bases in frame from base 1. The receptor was derived from a young man in good health. The chain couples TRBV5-1 to TRBJ2-1, with the D call perhaps TRBD1 or TRBD2, each one matching 6 bases. The sample consisted of memory CD8+ T cells sorted from blood. Read against the paper, the sample's cell subset or site label means: CD45RO+ cells pooled with CCR7-negative TemRA cells. The CDR3 sequence is CASSLWGAPGRNEQFF. The DNA sequence is given as TGCGCCAGCAGCTTGTGGGGGGCCCCAGGCCGCAATGAGCAGTTCTTC.